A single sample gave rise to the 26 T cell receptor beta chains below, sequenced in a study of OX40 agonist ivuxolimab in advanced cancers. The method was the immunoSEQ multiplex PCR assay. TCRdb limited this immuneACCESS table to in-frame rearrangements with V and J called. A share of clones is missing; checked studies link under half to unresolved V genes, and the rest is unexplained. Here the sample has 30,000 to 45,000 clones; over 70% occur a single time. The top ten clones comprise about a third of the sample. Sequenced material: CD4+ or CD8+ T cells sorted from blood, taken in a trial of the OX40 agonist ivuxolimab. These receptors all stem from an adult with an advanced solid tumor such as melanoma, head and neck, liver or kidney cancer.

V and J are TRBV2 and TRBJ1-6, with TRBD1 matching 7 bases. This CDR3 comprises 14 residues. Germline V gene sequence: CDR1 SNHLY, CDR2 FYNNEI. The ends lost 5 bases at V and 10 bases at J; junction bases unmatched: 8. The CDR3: CASSPTGLGSPLHF. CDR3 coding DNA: TGTGCCAGCAGTCCGACAGGGCTGGGGTCACCCCTCCACTTT.

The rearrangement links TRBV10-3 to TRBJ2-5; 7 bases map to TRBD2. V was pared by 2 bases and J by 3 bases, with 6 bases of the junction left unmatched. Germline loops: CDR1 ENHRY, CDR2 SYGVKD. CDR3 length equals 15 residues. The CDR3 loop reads CAISEPAGMEETQYF. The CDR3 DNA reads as TGTGCCATCAGTGAGCCAGCGGGAATGGAAGAGACCCAGTACTTC.

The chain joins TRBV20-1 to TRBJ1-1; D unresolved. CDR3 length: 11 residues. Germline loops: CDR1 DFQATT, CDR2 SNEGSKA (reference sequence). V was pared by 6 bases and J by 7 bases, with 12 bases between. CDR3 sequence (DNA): TGCAGTGCAGGCTCCGGGCGTGAAGCTTTCTTT. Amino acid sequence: CSAGSGREAFF.

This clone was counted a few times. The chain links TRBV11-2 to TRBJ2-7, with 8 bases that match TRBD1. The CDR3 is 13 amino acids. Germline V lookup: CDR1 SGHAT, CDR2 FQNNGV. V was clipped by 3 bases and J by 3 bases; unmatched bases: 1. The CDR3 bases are TGTGCCAGCAGCTTCGGACAGGGCTACGAGCAGTACTTC. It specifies CASSFGQGYEQYF.

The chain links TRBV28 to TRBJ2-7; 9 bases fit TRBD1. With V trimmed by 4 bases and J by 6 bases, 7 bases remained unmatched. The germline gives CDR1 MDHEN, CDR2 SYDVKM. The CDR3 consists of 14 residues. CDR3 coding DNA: TGTGCCAGCAGTTCCCTCGGGACAGGGTCCGAGCAGTACTTC. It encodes CASSSLGTGSEQYF. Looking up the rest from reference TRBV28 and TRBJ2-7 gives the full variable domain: DVKVTQSSRYLVKRTGEKVFLECVQDMDHENMFWYRQDPGLGLRLIYFSYDVKMKEKGDIPEGYSVSREKKERFSLILESASTNQTSMYLCASSSLGTGSEQYFGPGTRLTVT.

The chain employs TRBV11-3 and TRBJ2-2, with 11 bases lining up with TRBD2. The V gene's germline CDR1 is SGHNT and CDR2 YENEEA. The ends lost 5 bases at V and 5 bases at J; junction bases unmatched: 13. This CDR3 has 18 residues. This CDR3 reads CASSPRLAGTSRTGELFF. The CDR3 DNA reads TGTGCCAGCAGCCCCAGACTAGCGGGGACCTCGAGGACCGGGGAGCTGTTTTTT.

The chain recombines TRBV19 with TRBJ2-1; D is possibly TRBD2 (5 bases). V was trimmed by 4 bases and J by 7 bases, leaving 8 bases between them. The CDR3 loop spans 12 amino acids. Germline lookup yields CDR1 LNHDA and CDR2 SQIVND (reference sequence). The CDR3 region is CASSSRGNEQFF. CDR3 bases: TGTGCCAGTAGTAGTCGGGGTAATGAGCAGTTCTTC.

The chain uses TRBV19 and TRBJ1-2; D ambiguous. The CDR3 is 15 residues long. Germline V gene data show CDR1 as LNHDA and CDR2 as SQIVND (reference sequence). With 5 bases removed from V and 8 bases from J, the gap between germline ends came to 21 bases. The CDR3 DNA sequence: TGTGCCAGTAGTGATCAAGGAGGTGGCGGGATGGGCTACACCTTC. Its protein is CASSDQGGGGMGYTF.

CDR3 bases: TGTGCTAGTGGTTTGGGCAGCACAGATACGCAGTATTTT. It codes for CASGLGSTDTQYF. The chain joins TRBV12-5 to TRBJ2-3; D remains unclear. V was cut by 1 base and J by 0 bases, with 2 bases left in between. This CDR3 has 13 residues. The germline V gene encodes CDR1 LGHNT and CDR2 FRNRAP.

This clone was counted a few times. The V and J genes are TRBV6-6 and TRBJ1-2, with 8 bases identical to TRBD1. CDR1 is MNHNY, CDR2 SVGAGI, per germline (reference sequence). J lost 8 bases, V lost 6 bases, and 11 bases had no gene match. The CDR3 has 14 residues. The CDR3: CASRGTGAYGGYTF. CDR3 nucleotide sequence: TGTGCCAGCAGGGGGACAGGTGCCTATGGGGGCTACACCTTC.

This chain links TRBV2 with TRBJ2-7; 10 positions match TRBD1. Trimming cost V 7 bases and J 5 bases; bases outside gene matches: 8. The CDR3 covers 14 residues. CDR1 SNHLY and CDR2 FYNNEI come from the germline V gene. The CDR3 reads CASTRDRGDNEQYF. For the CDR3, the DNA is TGTGCCAGCACTCGGGACAGGGGCGACAACGAGCAGTACTTC.

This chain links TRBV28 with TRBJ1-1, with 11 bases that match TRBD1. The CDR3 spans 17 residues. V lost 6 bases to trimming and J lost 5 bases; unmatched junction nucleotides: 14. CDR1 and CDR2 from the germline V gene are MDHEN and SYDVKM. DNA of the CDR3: TGTGCCAGCAGGGCCGAGAGGGGGACAGGGGGAAGAACTGAAGCTTTCTTT. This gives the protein CASRAERGTGGRTEAFF.

The CDR3 sequence: CASTWDGRSGANVLTF. The CDR3 nucleotides read TGTGCCAGCACCTGGGACGGGCGCTCTGGGGCCAACGTCCTGACTTTC. This chain connects TRBV2 to TRBJ2-6; D is possibly TRBD1 or TRBD2 (5 bases each). CDR1 is SNHLY, CDR2 FYNNEI, per germline. The CDR3 has 16 amino acids. The V end was cut by 7 bases, the J end by 0 bases, with 13 bases between.

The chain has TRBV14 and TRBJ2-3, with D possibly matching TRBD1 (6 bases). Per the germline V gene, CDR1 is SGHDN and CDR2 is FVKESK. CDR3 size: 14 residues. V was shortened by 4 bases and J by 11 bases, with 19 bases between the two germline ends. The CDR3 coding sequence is TGTGCCAGCAGCCGTTGGGCAGGGGTATTTGGGCAGTATTTT. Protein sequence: CASSRWAGVFGQYF.

The CDR3 spells CASSLAPQMNTEAFF. The CDR3 region has the DNA TGCGCCAGCAGCTTGGCCCCACAGATGAACACTGAAGCTTTCTTT. The chain uses TRBV5-1 and TRBJ1-1; D gene uncertain. Germline CDR1 is SGHRS and CDR2 is YFSETQ. The length of the CDR3 is 15 residues. Trimming removed 0 bases from V and 0 bases from J, with 9 bases in between.

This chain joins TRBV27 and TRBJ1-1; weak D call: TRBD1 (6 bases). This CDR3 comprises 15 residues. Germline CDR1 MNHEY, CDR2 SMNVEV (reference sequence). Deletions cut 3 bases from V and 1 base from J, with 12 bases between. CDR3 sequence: CASSFREQGNTEAFF. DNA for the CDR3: TGTGCCAGCAGTTTTAGGGAACAGGGGAACACTGAAGCTTTCTTT.

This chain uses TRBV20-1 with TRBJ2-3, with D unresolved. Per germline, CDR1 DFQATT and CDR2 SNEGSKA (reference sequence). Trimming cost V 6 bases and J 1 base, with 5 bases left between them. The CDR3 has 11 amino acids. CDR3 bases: TGCAGTGCCGAGGGCACAGATACGCAGTATTTT. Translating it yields CSAEGTDTQYF.

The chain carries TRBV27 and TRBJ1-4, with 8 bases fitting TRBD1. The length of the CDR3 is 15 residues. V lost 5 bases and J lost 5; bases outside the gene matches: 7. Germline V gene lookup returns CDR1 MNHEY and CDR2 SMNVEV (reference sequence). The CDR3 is CASSLDRGGNEKLFF. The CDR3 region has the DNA TGTGCCAGCAGTCTCGACAGGGGAGGGAATGAAAAACTGTTTTTT.

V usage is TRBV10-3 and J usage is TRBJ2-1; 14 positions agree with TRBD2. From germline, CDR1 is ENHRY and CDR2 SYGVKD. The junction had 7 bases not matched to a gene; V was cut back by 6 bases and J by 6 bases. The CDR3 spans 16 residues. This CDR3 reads CAISPGLAGALNEQFF. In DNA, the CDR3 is TGTGCCATCAGCCCGGGACTAGCGGGGGCCCTCAATGAGCAGTTCTTC.

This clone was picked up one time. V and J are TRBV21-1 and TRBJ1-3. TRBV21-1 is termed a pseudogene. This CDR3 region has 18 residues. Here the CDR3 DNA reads TGTGCCAGCAGCAAAAGGTCAGGGAGGTGCCTATGCGGAAACACCATATATTTT. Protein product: CASSKRSGRCLCGNTIYF.

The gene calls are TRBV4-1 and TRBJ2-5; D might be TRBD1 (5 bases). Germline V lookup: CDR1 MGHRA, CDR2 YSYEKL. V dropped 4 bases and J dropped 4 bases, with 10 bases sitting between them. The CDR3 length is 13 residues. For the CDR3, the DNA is TGCGCCAGCAGCCTGGGGCCAGGAGAGACCCAGTACTTC. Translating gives CASSLGPGETQYF.

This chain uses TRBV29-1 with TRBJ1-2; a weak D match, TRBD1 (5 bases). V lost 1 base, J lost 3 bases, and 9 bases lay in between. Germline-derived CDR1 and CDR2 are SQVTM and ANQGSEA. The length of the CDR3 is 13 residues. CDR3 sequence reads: CSVEGQSYYGYTF. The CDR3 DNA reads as TGCAGCGTTGAAGGACAGTCTTACTATGGCTACACCTTC.

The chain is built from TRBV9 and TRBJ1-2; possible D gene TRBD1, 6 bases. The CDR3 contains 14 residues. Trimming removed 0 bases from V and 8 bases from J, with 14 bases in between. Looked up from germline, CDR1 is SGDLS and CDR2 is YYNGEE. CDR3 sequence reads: CASSVATGREGYTF. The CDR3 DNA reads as TGTGCCAGCAGCGTAGCTACAGGGAGGGAAGGCTACACCTTC.

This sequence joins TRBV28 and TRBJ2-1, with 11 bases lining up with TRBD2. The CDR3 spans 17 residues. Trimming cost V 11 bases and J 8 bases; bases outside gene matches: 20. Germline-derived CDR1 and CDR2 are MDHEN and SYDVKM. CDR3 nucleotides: TGTGCCTACTGCGACAGAATACTAGCGGGGGAATGCGATGAGCAGTTCTTC. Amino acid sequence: CAYCDRILAGECDEQFF.

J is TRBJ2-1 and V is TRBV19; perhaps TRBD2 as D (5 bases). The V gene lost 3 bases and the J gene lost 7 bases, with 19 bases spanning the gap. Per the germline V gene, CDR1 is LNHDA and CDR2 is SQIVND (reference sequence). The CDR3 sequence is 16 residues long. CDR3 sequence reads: CASSIGMGDRLNEQFF. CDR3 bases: TGTGCCAGTAGTATCGGGATGGGAGACCGGCTTAATGAGCAGTTCTTC.

The CDR3 DNA sequence: TGTGCCATCAGGGGATCCACTACCTACGAGCAGTACTTC. Translated: CAIRGSTTYEQYF. The chain carries TRBV10-3 and TRBJ2-7; D is ambiguous. Trimming removed 6 bases from V and 2 bases from J, with 11 bases in between. Germline V lookup: CDR1 ENHRY, CDR2 SYGVKD. The CDR3 runs to 13 residues.